A single sample gave rise to the 22 T cell receptor beta chains below, sequenced in a study of shared clonotypes between healthy human individuals. The protocol was immunoSEQ multiplex PCR, while the TCRdb copy is restricted to in-frame clones and leaves out a portion. The table includes over 2,000,000 clones, just under 95% detected once. Positively selected for CCR7, the CD45RO-negative cells used as naive CD8 cells excluded terminally differentiated effector memory CD45RA+ cells. The source material was naive CD8+ T cells from PBMCs. These receptor sequences come from a man younger than 35 in good health. Some clones in this sample may be carry-over from other donors' samples.

The V gene is TRBV7-9, the J gene TRBJ2-1; 8 positions match TRBD2. V gave up 11 bases and J gave up 6 bases; unmatched junction bases: 18. CDR3 length: 16 residues. Germline assignment: CDR1 SEHNR and CDR2 FQNEAQ (reference sequence). In DNA, the CDR3 is TGTGCCGATACTGGAGGGTCAGCGGGGGCCCTCAATGAGCAGTTCTTC. Amino acid sequence: CADTGGSAGALNEQFF.

The V and J genes are TRBV30 and TRBJ2-3; 9 nucleotides agree with TRBD2. Germline CDR1 is GTSNPN and CDR2 is SVGIG (reference sequence). This CDR3 spans 13 amino acids. The CDR3 sequence is CASKREVTDTQYF. The CDR3 coding sequence is TGTGCTTCGAAGCGGGAGGTCACAGATACGCAGTATTTT.

The chain combines TRBV27 with TRBJ1-2, with D maybe TRBD1 (6 bases). CDR1 is MNHEY, CDR2 SMNVEV, per germline (reference sequence). The CDR3 totals 13 residues. V dropped 6 bases and J dropped 4 bases, with 12 bases sitting between them. The CDR3 DNA is TGTGCCAGCAGCTCAGGGGCCGTCTATGGCTACACCTTC. Translation: CASSSGAVYGYTF.

In nucleotides, the CDR3 is TGCAGCGTTGAAGAAGGGCGGGAGGGCCTCCAAGAGACCCAGTACTTC. This sequence encodes CSVEEGREGLQETQYF. The rearrangement links TRBV29-1 to TRBJ2-5; TRBD2 agrees at 9 bases. V shed 0 bases, J shed 1 base, and the junction held 6 bases outside the gene matches. CDR1 and CDR2 from the germline V gene are SQVTM and ANQGSEA. The CDR3 runs to 16 residues.

The V and J genes are TRBV25-1 and TRBJ1-2; a weak D match, TRBD1 (6 bases). The CDR3 has 13 amino acids. The V end lost 5 bases, the J end lost 4 bases, and 11 bases lay between the germline ends. CDR1 is MGHDK, CDR2 SYGVNS, per germline. The CDR3 nucleotides read TGTGCCAGCAGTACAGGGTGGGGCTATGGCTACACCTTC. Protein: CASSTGWGYGYTF.

V gene TRBV7-9 combines with J gene TRBJ2-3; no definite D call. Trimming left V 1 base short and J 8 bases short, with 10 bases between. The CDR3 length is 13 residues. Germline assignment: CDR1 SEHNR and CDR2 FQNEAQ (reference sequence). The CDR3 sequence: CASSLVHYPTQYF. CDR3 nucleotides: TGTGCCAGCAGCTTAGTCCATTACCCTACGCAGTATTTT.

This chain links TRBV10-3 with TRBJ2-7; 10 nucleotides match TRBD2. After removal of 3 bases from V and 1 base from J, the junction contained 3 bases not matched to a gene. The CDR3 is made up of 15 amino acids. Germline-derived CDR1 and CDR2 are ENHRY and SYGVKD. The CDR3 nucleotides read TGTGCCATCAGTGACGCACTAGCGGGATCCTACGAGCAGTACTTC. Translated: CAISDALAGSYEQYF.

V is TRBV19 and J is TRBJ1-5; no clear D gene. CDR1 LNHDA and CDR2 SQIVND come from the germline V gene (reference sequence). The CDR3 contains 15 residues. Trimming cost V 3 bases and J 6 bases, with 15 bases left between them. The CDR3 coding sequence is TGTGCCAGTAGTATCTTCGGGTTGGGTGGTCAGCCCCAGCATTTT. Protein product: CASSIFGLGGQPQHF.

J is TRBJ2-7 and V is TRBV9, with 7 bases aligning to TRBD2. The CDR3 contains 14 residues. The germline V gene encodes CDR1 SGDLS and CDR2 YYNGEE. The trim removed 4 bases at V and 4 bases at J, leaving 8 bases unmatched. CDR3 sequence reads: CASSPKGLVYEQYF. The CDR3 DNA reads TGTGCCAGCAGCCCGAAAGGACTAGTTTACGAGCAGTACTTC. The whole variable domain, filled in from reference TRBV9 and TRBJ2-7, reads DSGVTQTPKHLITATGQRVTLRCSPRSGDLSVYWYQQSLDQGLQFLIQYYNGEERAKGNILERFSAQQFPDLHSELNLSSLELGDSALYFCASSPKGLVYEQYFGPGTRLTVT.

V usage is TRBV6-4 and J usage is TRBJ2-3, with 9 bases that match TRBD2. In germline, CDR1 is MRHNA, CDR2 SNTAGT. With 2 bases clipped from V and 6 bases from J, the junction kept 3 bases outside the gene matches. This CDR3 spans 14 amino acids. CDR3 bases: TGTGCCAGCAGTGACATAGCGGGAGCGGATACGCAGTATTTT. This encodes CASSDIAGADTQYF.

V is TRBV5-4 and J is TRBJ2-3; D is ambiguous. CDR3 length: 12 amino acids. Trimming took off 2 bases at V and 4 bases at J, with 5 bases between the two ends. The germline CDR1 and CDR2 sequences are SGHNT and YYREEE (reference sequence). The CDR3 DNA sequence: TGTGCCAGCAGCTTTTTAGCAGATACGCAGTATTTT. This encodes CASSFLADTQYF.

This chain connects TRBV29-1 to TRBJ1-2, with D unresolved. Germline assignment: CDR1 SQVTM and CDR2 ANQGSEA. The CDR3 covers 11 residues. Trimming left V 4 bases short and J 4 bases short, with 7 bases between. CDR3: CSVVSLYGYTF. CDR3 nucleotides: TGCAGCGTTGTTTCCCTCTATGGCTACACCTTC.

The chain employs TRBV27 and TRBJ2-7; D is unclear. The ends were cut back, 2 bases at V and 0 bases at J, with 8 bases in the middle. This CDR3 region has 14 residues. Per the germline V gene, CDR1 is MNHEY and CDR2 is SMNVEV (reference sequence). In DNA form, the CDR3 reads TGTGCCAGCAGTTTAGCGTTCAGCTCCTACGAGCAGTACTTC. Translation gives CASSLAFSSYEQYF.

The genes are TRBV28 and TRBJ2-7; D may be TRBD2 (6 bases). This CDR3 spans 15 amino acids. The germline CDR1 and CDR2 sequences are MDHEN and SYDVKM. Trimming took 7 bases from V and 4 from J, leaving 20 bases between them. The CDR3 DNA follows: TGTGCCAGCACCCCTCTGGAGGGACCTGGGTACGAGCAGTACTTC. Residues: CASTPLEGPGYEQYF.

The chain has TRBV10-1 and TRBJ2-1; 11 bases map to TRBD2. V shed 2 bases, J shed 0 bases, and the junction held 12 bases outside the gene matches. CDR1 is WNHNN and CDR2 is SYGVQD in the germline V gene (reference sequence). This CDR3 is 20 amino acids long. CDR3 DNA: TGCGCCAGCAGTGAGGCTACCGGGACTAGCGGAAAGAGCTCCTACAATGAGCAGTTCTTC. It specifies CASSEATGTSGKSSYNEQFF.

V is TRBV4-3 and J is TRBJ2-2; a possible D gene is TRBD2 (6 bases). The CDR3 contains 19 residues. The V end was cut by 0 bases, the J end by 0 bases, with 17 bases between. Per the germline V gene, CDR1 is LGHNA and CDR2 is YSLEER. The CDR3 region has the DNA TGCGCCAGCAGCCAAGATCAGTGGGGGGAAGGATCGAACACCGGGGAGCTGTTTTTT. Its protein product is CASSQDQWGEGSNTGELFF.

This rearrangement joins TRBV11-2 to TRBJ2-1, with D perhaps matching TRBD2 (6 bases). CDR3 length: 16 residues. Trimming removed 5 bases from V and 4 bases from J, with 18 bases in between. Germline-derived CDR1 and CDR2 are SGHAT and FQNNGV. This CDR3 is CASSPNRLAFYNEQFF. The CDR3 DNA is TGTGCCAGCAGCCCCAACCGGCTAGCGTTTTACAATGAGCAGTTCTTC. Together with reference TRBV11-2 and TRBJ2-1, the CDR3 gives the full variable domain: EAGVAQSPRYKIIEKRQSVAFWCNPISGHATLYWYQQILGQGPKLLIQFQNNGVVDDSQLPKDRFSAERLKGVDSTLKIQPAKLEDSAVYLCASSPNRLAFYNEQFFGPGTRLTVL.

The chain uses TRBV19 and TRBJ2-7; no definite D call. The CDR3 runs to 13 residues. Germline V gene sequence: CDR1 LNHDA, CDR2 SQIVND (reference sequence). V was clipped by 6 bases and J by 3 bases, with 12 bases between them. CDR3 loop: CASSSLDGYEQYF. CDR3 nucleotide sequence: TGTGCCAGTAGCTCACTGGACGGCTACGAGCAGTACTTC.

The genes are TRBV27 and TRBJ2-7; 8 bases match TRBD1. CDR1 is MNHEY and CDR2 is SMNVEV in the germline V gene (reference sequence). This CDR3 has 16 amino acids. V was pared by 0 bases and J by 3 bases, with 7 bases of the junction left unmatched. This CDR3 reads CASSLSSGTGYYEQYF. The CDR3 region has the DNA TGTGCCAGCAGTTTATCGTCCGGGACAGGCTACTACGAGCAGTACTTC.

The chain has TRBV6-6 and TRBJ2-2; possible D gene TRBD2, 6 bases. Germline lookup yields CDR1 MNHNY and CDR2 SVGAGI (reference sequence). CDR3 length equals 16 residues. Trimming cost V 0 bases and J 5 bases, with 13 bases left between them. In nucleotides, the CDR3 is TGTGCCAGCAGTTACTCAACAACGGGGGAAACCGGGGAGCTGTTTTTT. Its translation is CASSYSTTGETGELFF.

This clone was observed once. The chain is built from TRBV2 and TRBJ2-1; the D gene is possibly TRBD2 (7 bases). The CDR3 consists of 16 residues. CDR1 SNHLY and CDR2 FYNNEI come from the germline V gene. The germline V and J ends were trimmed by 5 bases and 7 bases, with 21 bases remaining between them. For the CDR3, the DNA is TGTGCCAGCAGTATAGGGGGGGAGGGCCGTTTTAATGAGCAGTTCTTC. This gives the protein CASSIGGEGRFNEQFF.

The chain links TRBV9 to TRBJ2-3; tentatively, D is TRBD1 (6 bases). The V end was cut by 3 bases, the J end by 5 bases, with 19 bases between. There are 16 residues in the CDR3. CDR1 and CDR2 (germline): SGDLS, YYNGEE. CDR3 sequence reads: CASSAQGRTSLDTQYF. The CDR3 region has the DNA TGTGCCAGCAGCGCACAGGGACGGACCAGTTTAGATACGCAGTATTTT. Using reference TRBV9 and TRBJ2-3 for the parts outside the CDR3, the full variable domain is DSGVTQTPKHLITATGQRVTLRCSPRSGDLSVYWYQQSLDQGLQFLIQYYNGEERAKGNILERFSAQQFPDLHSELNLSSLELGDSALYFCASSAQGRTSLDTQYFGPGTRLTVL.